These T cell receptor beta chains were read from a single sample in a study of PD-L1 blockade in urothelial cancer. Sequencing used immunoSEQ multiplex PCR; TCRdb keeps in-frame clones, though not all of them. The sample includes some 120,000 clones, more than 85% seen only once; the top ten take 1.7%. This sample comprised PBMCs, obtained around atezolizumab (anti-PD-L1) treatment. The receptors stem from a man in his sixties with urothelial cancer. Both conserved end residues are trimmed from each CDR3.

>TRBJ2-2|TRBV6-1
ASSPQGHTGELF
>TRBJ2-7|TRBV11-3
ASSLHQGAGEQY
>TRBJ1-2|TRBV7-6
ASSPQGGYGYT
>TRBJ1-1|TRBV2
ASRKTGDTEAF
>TRBJ2-1|TRBV4-3
ASSQERGGYNEQF
>TRBJ1-1|TRBV7-2
ASSLLENTEAF
>TRBJ2-2|TRBV14
ASSPQRGGGGELF
>TRBJ2-3|TRBV5-1
ASSLGFADTDTQY
>TRBJ2-3|TRBV29-1
SAARLAGVGTDTQY
>TRBJ2-7|TRBV6-1
ATLPGLAGGQY
>TRBJ2-7|TRBV7-6
ASSLSRGTGEQY
>TRBJ1-5|TRBV7-8
ASSSTNLAQPQH
>TRBJ1-1|TRBV9
ASSVTMAGNTEAF